Sequencing of this T cell receptor beta chain was carried out in a study of cytomegalovirus exposure and HLA in healthy donors. Whole-study findings and limits: Immune exposure was documented only through CMV serostatus. Under in vitro conditions, a few CMV-associated chains were confirmed as specific for CMV antigens.

As regards this clone: Its specificity is unknown.

It was with 60 Vbeta and 13 Jbeta primers that the PCR ran. Clones were read by immunoSEQ multiplex PCR, and TCRdb kept only the in-frame ones, dropping some. The sample has around 210,000 clones, and its top ten clones hold about 0.9%. CDR3 size: 15 residues. Trimming took 4 bases from V and 3 from J, leaving 14 bases between them. Germline V gene data show CDR1 as SGHNT and CDR2 as YYREEE (reference sequence). The sequencing input was PBMCs. The chain couples TRBV5-4 to TRBJ2-4, with D possibly matching TRBD1 (6 bases). This TCR derives from a woman younger than 45 in good health and CMV-seropositive. The CDR3 nucleotides are TGTGCCAGCAGCCCCGCAGGGGCGGGCAAAAACATTCAGTACTTC. It codes for CASSPAGAGKNIQYF. Drawing the rest from reference TRBV5-4 and TRBJ2-4, the complete variable domain is ETGVTQSPTHLIKTRGQQVTLRCSSQSGHNTVSWYQQALGQGPQFIFQYYREEENGRGNFPPRFSGLQFPNYSSELNVNALELDDSALYLCASSPAGAGKNIQYFGAGTRLSVL.